The next 2 T cell receptor beta chains were all read from a single sample in a study of blood T cell repertoires in COVID-19. Using immunoSEQ multiplex PCR, the repertoire was profiled, and TCRdb retains in-frame clones only, with some absent. Among roughly 430,000 clones listed, 70% to 90% were seen once. The specimen sequenced was PBMCs or T cells enriched from blood (not recorded which). The receptors originated from a woman aged 40 to 49 with acute COVID-19.

The chain links TRBV7-9 to TRBJ2-2, with TRBD2 as a possible D gene (5 bases). The CDR3 extends over 15 amino acids. V lost 6 bases and J lost 1, with 12 bases in between. CDR1 is SEHNR, CDR2 FQNEAQ, per germline (reference sequence). CDR3 in amino acids: CASSADSENTGELFF. CDR3 coding DNA: TGTGCCAGCAGTGCGGACTCCGAGAACACCGGGGAGCTGTTTTTT.

This clone was picked up one time. This rearrangement joins TRBV7-6 to TRBJ1-3; 7 bases match TRBD1. The CDR3 length is 19 residues. Trimming cost V 1 base and J 0 bases; bases outside gene matches: 12. Germline values: CDR1 SGHVS, CDR2 FNYEAQ. The CDR3 DNA is TGTGCCAGCAGCTTAGAAATACAGGGGACTCTTTTCTCTGGAAACACCATATATTTT. Translated, it gives CASSLEIQGTLFSGNTIYF.